The T cell receptor beta chain described here comes from a study of T cell changes during pregnancy in multiple sclerosis. The method was immunoSEQ multiplex PCR; TCRdb's version includes in-frame clones alone and lacks a portion of them. Among tens of thousands of clones listed, about nine tenths were seen once. Trimming pared 6 bases from V and 3 bases from J, leaving 18 bases between. CDR1 is MNHEY and CDR2 is SVGAGI in the germline V gene. The CDR3 consists of 15 residues. The specimen comprised peripheral blood, sampled in the first trimester of pregnancy. The rearrangement joins TRBV6-5 to TRBJ2-7; D is possibly TRBD1 (6 bases). This TCR derives from a female donor in good health, enrolled as a control in a pregnancy study. In DNA form, the CDR3 reads TGTGCCAGCAGCATAAATGGTGGGGGCCACTACGAGCAGTACTTC. Protein sequence: CASSINGGGHYEQYF.